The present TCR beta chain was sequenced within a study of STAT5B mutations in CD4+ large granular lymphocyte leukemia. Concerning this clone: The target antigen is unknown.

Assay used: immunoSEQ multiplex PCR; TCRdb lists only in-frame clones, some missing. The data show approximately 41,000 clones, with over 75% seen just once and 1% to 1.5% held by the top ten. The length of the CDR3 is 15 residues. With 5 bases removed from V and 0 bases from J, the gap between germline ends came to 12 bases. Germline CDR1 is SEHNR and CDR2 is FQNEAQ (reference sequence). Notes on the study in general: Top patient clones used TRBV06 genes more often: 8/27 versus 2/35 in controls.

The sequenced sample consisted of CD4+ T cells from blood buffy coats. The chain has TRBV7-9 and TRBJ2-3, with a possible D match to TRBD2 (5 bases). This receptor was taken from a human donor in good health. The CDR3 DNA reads TGTGCCAGCAGCGAGGACTGGGGAAGCACAGATACGCAGTATTTT. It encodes CASSEDWGSTDTQYF.